Described below is a single T cell receptor (beta chain) sequence and its context. The CDR3 is 13 residues long. V was pared by 0 bases and J by 7 bases, with 7 bases between. CDR1 and CDR2 from the germline V gene are SGDLS and YYNGEE. The data are from a study of cytomegalovirus exposure and HLA in healthy donors. PCR used 60 Vbeta primers and 13 Jbeta primers. The data were produced by immunoSEQ multiplex PCR, yet TCRdb's version contains in-frame clones alone and is incomplete. The profile covers 150,000 or so clones, with around 82% appearing a single time and 2% to 2.5% taken by the ten largest.

Sample: PBMCs. J is TRBJ2-2 and V is TRBV9; no clear D gene. The receptor comes from a man aged 45-60 years in good health and CMV-seronegative. The CDR3 sequence is CASSVGRVGELFF. CDR3 nucleotide sequence: TGTGCCAGCAGCGTAGGTAGAGTCGGGGAGCTGTTTTTT. The full variable domain, completed using reference TRBV9 and TRBJ2-2, is DSGVTQTPKHLITATGQRVTLRCSPRSGDLSVYWYQQSLDQGLQFLIQYYNGEERAKGNILERFSAQQFPDLHSELNLSSLELGDSALYFCASSVGRVGELFFGEGSRLTVL.